This entry concerns a single TCR beta chain. The antigen is unknown. The data derive from a study of cytomegalovirus exposure and HLA in healthy donors. Researchers ran the PCR with 60 Vbeta and 13 Jbeta primers. TCRdb's table, derived via immunoSEQ multiplex PCR, lists solely in-frame clones and lacks some. The repertoire holds around 140,000 clones, with almost 85% as singletons. CDR3 length: 17 residues. Trimming left V 0 bases short and J 0 bases short, with 14 bases between. In germline, CDR1 is SGHRS, CDR2 YFSETQ. Study results and limitations: A missense variant in DCLRE1C was later tied to TCR beta V- and J-gene trimming. High specificity and sensitivity for cytomegalovirus status were reported for the classifier. Being productive about 87% or about 30% of the time was typical of most TCR beta V segments in an earlier analysis. Cytomegalovirus association was listed for about 180 TCR beta chains.

The V call is TRBV5-1, the J call TRBJ2-3; the D gene is possibly TRBD2 (5 bases). Sequenced: PBMCs. This sequence originates from a woman between 40 and 55 years old in good health and CMV-seronegative. CDR3 coding DNA: TGCGCCAGCAGCTTGGTGACTACCCATATAAGCACAGATACGCAGTATTTT. Its protein is CASSLVTTHISTDTQYF.